This TCR beta chain is from a study of response to subunit inactivated influenza vaccine (dated by TCRdb to 2017 to 2018). For the study in its entirety: Deep quantitative T cell receptor repertoire profiling was used in the study to track responses to a trivalent subunit inactivated influenza vaccine.

Clipping removes 5 bases from V and 0 bases from J, with 14 as the unmatched junction base count. The CDR3 contains 19 residues, cysteine and phenylalanine counted. The DNA shown is the 57-base CDR3, in frame from base 1. The germline V gene specifies SGHAT as CDR1 and FQNNGV as CDR2. Libraries came from RT-PCR. Sequencing instrument: Illumina HiSeq 2500. TCRdb itself trimmed the public reads at Q25 with fastp, ran MiXCR and retained productive beta chains. Here each entry gathers all rows of one CDR3 protein and keeps the most common genes and DNA. This sample gives 550,000 to 800,000 distinct CDR3 sequences in total; 15% to 17% of them show up just once. The ten largest clones take up more than 9% of the sample. General conclusions and limits of the study: According to the authors, only a limited number of new T cells may be recruited by each seasonal influenza vaccination.

This clonotype occurred many times. The antigen it binds to is not known. No much larger clone exists at a distance of one base, and base qualities are not known. The sequence is built from TRBV11-2 and TRBJ2-3; 10 middle bases align to TRBD2. Source: PBMCs from blood, taken approximately 13 days after vaccination. The sequence was obtained from a man in his forties or fifties who received an inactivated influenza vaccine. Donor details come from another sample of the same person, matched by shared clones. The DNA reads TGTGCCAGCAGCAAAGGCAAGCGGGGGGGGATAGCTAGCACAGATACGCAGTATTTT. The encoded protein is CASSKGKRGGIASTDTQYF. Outside the CDR3, residues come from the reference TRBV11-2 and TRBJ2-3 proteins, so the full variable domain is: EAGVAQSPRYKIIEKRQSVAFWCNPISGHATLYWYQQILGQGPKLLIQFQNNGVVDDSQLPKDRFSAERLKGVDSTLKIQPAKLEDSAVYLCASSKGKRGGIASTDTQYFGPGTRLTVL.